The rows below give T cell receptor beta chains drawn from one sample of a study of glioma-infiltrating T cells after dendritic cell vaccination. The method was immunoSEQ multiplex PCR; TCRdb's version includes in-frame clones alone and lacks a portion of them. Of 91,000 or so clones in the sample, around 80% are singletons; the top ten hold 5.4%. Source: blood, taken after dendritic cell vaccination. The receptors derive from a human donor with glioblastoma. CDR3s include the opening cysteine and the closing phenylalanine or tryptophan. The D gene is left open where the match is weak.

cdr3_length | j_call | v_call | d_call | cdr3_aa
12 | TRBJ1-2 | TRBV6-6 | - | CASSEGDYGYTF
14 | TRBJ1-2 | TRBV5-4 | TRBD1 | CASSFMGQDYGYTF
16 | TRBJ2-3 | TRBV2 | TRBD2 | CASSDAATGGLDTQYF
15 | TRBJ2-1 | TRBV23-1 | TRBD2 | CARRLAGDPLNEQFF
14 | TRBJ2-2 | TRBV6-6 | TRBD2 | CATTPGLETGELFF
17 | TRBJ2-7 | TRBV5-1 | TRBD2 | CASSWGLAGGLPYEQYF
14 | TRBJ2-5 | TRBV5-6 | TRBD1 | CASSWTGQGETQYF
15 | TRBJ1-5 | TRBV6-1 | - | CASSEYADPNQPQHF
18 | TRBJ2-5 | TRBV18 | TRBD2 | CASSPLTSGGRLGETQYF
14 | TRBJ1-2 | TRBV7-2 | TRBD1 | CASSQGDRAYGYTF
17 | TRBJ2-4 | TRBV1 | - | CTTPGEKGRGAKNIQYF
16 | TRBJ2-2 | TRBV9 | - | CASSRGGQGWAGELFF
15 | TRBJ1-4 | TRBV6-5 | TRBD1 | CASSTLGGALEKLFF
13 | TRBJ1-1 | TRBV19 | - | CASSISVNTEAFF
15 | TRBJ1-2 | TRBV21-1 | - | CASSKKQGTNYGYTF
12 | TRBJ2-5 | TRBV7-9 | - | CASSSRGETQYF
14 | TRBJ2-7 | TRBV5-4 | TRBD1 | CASSQTGTADEQYF
19 | TRBJ1-2 | TRBV19 | - | CASSLEDRPLDFINYGYTF
15 | TRBJ2-3 | TRBV9 | TRBD2 | CASSGAGGRTDTQYF
15 | TRBJ2-2 | TRBV5-4 | - | CASSGEQGNTGELFF
15 | TRBJ2-5 | TRBV10-3 | TRBD2 | CAIGSGGTRGETQYF
16 | TRBJ2-3 | TRBV2 | TRBD1 | CASSERTGVFTDTQYF
16 | TRBJ1-5 | TRBV19 | - | CASSPFQGLPNQPQHF
14 | TRBJ1-1 | TRBV29-1 | - | CSVSWGPGNTEAFF
15 | TRBJ2-3 | TRBV5-1 | TRBD1 | CASSLGQGLTDTQYF
14 | TRBJ1-1 | TRBV13 | - | CASSRYGHNTEAFF
16 | TRBJ2-5 | TRBV5-1 | TRBD1 | CASSLGTGLRQETQYF
13 | TRBJ1-4 | TRBV18 | - | CASSLGVNEKLFF
17 | TRBJ2-2 | TRBV11-1 | TRBD2 | CASSLWIAGDGTGELFF
14 | TRBJ2-5 | TRBV27 | TRBD2 | CASSFLSGGETQYF
22 | TRBJ2-1 | TRBV4-1 | TRBD2 | CASSQDGASGGDASFSVNEQFF
14 | TRBJ2-1 | TRBV7-3 | TRBD2 | CASSPERESNEQFF
19 | TRBJ1-4 | TRBV28 | TRBD1 | CASSTIQGQGSRGREKLFF
17 | TRBJ1-2 | TRBV7-8 | - | CASSPLPKGSKVYGYTF
14 | TRBJ1-1 | TRBV29-1 | - | CSVEMVAVNTEAFF
15 | TRBJ1-2 | TRBV4-2 | - | CASSPVGGSDYGYTF
15 | TRBJ1-2 | TRBV10-2 | - | CASSVIKGANYGYTF
15 | TRBJ1-4 | TRBV2 | TRBD1 | CASRGYRGWNEKLFF
10 | TRBJ1-3 | TRBV2 | - | CPRAGNTIYF
18 | TRBJ1-2 | TRBV15 | TRBD1 | CATSRGQDGTETNYGYTF
17 | TRBJ2-3 | TRBV23-1 | - | CASSQSYGGDGTDTQYF
13 | TRBJ2-2 | TRBV30 | - | CAWSPGGTGELFF
16 | TRBJ2-7 | TRBV10-2 | - | CASSESSGVVSYEQYF
13 | TRBJ2-5 | TRBV30 | TRBD2 | CAWTSGSRETQYF
13 | TRBJ1-2 | TRBV14 | - | CASSQGTSYGYTF
14 | TRBJ1-5 | TRBV2 | TRBD1 | CASSVGTAHQPQHF
16 | TRBJ1-1 | TRBV6-5 | - | CASSYLGGQMNTEAFF
11 | TRBJ1-1 | TRBV28 | - | CASSFKSLAFF
16 | TRBJ2-4 | TRBV29-1 | TRBD2 | CSVSWLASGAKNIQYF
14 | TRBJ2-3 | TRBV13 | TRBD2 | CASSLAGGADTQYF
15 | TRBJ1-3 | TRBV5-1 | - | CASSLDRSSGNTIYF
14 | TRBJ2-7 | TRBV6-5 | - | CASSPDYQSYEQYF
16 | TRBJ2-7 | TRBV5-5 | TRBD1 | CASSLGGQGLAYEQYF
14 | TRBJ2-2 | TRBV9 | - | CASKRTTNTGELFF
15 | TRBJ1-1 | TRBV19 | - | CASSSLQGGGTEAFF